Below, 27 T cell receptor beta chains from the same sample are listed, as sequenced in a study of T cell clusters in autoimmune cytopenias. One tube held mixed TRB-A and TRB-B primer pools for touch-down PCR. From the multiplex PCR reads, TCRdb lists one entry per CDR3 protein and no DNA. This sample's clone table lists some 7,200 distinct CDR3 sequences. Some 38,000 genome equivalents of blood DNA were amplified for TRB. These sequences were also reported in another study, on T cell repertoires in aging, cancer and after chemotherapy.

Sequenced sample: peripheral blood. These receptors all stem from a human donor in good health.

This clonotype counts as medium-sized by frequency. The V call is TRBV12-3 or TRBV12-4, the J call TRBJ2-4; TCRdb's D gene call, TRBD1, goes unchecked for lack of DNA. The CDR3 sequence is 12 residues long. The CDR3 sequence is CASSSGGPPDYF.

This sequence joins TRBV18 and TRBJ2-1; the TCRdb D gene call, TRBD2, has no DNA to confirm it. Germline values: CDR1 KGHSH, CDR2 LQKENI. This CDR3 region has 15 residues. The CDR3 is CASSPTSGAGDEQFF.

This clonotype shows up as medium-sized by frequency. The V call is TRBV6-5, the J call TRBJ2-3; the TCRdb D gene call, TRBD1, has no DNA to confirm it. The CDR3 sequence is 12 residues long. Germline V gives CDR1 MNHEY, CDR2 SVGAGI. The CDR3 spells CASLSQGDTQYF.

This clonotype is classed as medium-sized (0.01 to 0.1%) by frequency. This CDR3 is CASSTTGNTGELFF. The chain couples TRBV19 to TRBJ2-2; TCRdb picks TRBD1, but there is no DNA to check that call. The CDR3 has 14 residues. The germline gives CDR1 LNHDA, CDR2 SQIVND (reference sequence).

V gene TRBV18 combines with J gene TRBJ1-1; TCRdb's D call of TRBD1 is untestable without DNA. This CDR3 is 13 amino acids long. Germline V gene sequence: CDR1 KGHSH, CDR2 LQKENI. CDR3 in amino acids: CASSREQGYEAFF.

By frequency, this clonotype is medium-sized. V gene TRBV29-1 combines with J gene TRBJ2-3; the D gene TCRdb calls, TRBD1, cannot be checked with no DNA. The CDR3 is 12 residues long. Germline V CDR1 and CDR2: SQVTM, ANQGSEA. The CDR3 sequence: CSVRTGSDTQYF.

The chain recombines TRBV14 with TRBJ2-7; TCRdb names TRBD1, which stays unverified in the absence of DNA. The CDR3 spans 13 residues. The germline gives CDR1 SGHDN, CDR2 FVKESK. The CDR3 protein is CASRRTGTYEQYF.

Its frequency marks this clonotype as medium-sized. J is TRBJ2-7 and V is TRBV19. The germline V gene has CDR1 LNHDA and CDR2 SQIVND (reference sequence). CDR3 length equals 15 residues. CDR3: CASSRGPLDGYEQYF. Drawing the rest from reference TRBV19 and TRBJ2-7, the complete variable domain is DGGITQSPKYLFRKEGQNVTLSCEQNLNHDAMYWYRQDPGQGLRLIYYSQIVNDFQKGDIAEGYSVSREKKESFPLTVTSAQKNPTAFYLCASSRGPLDGYEQYFGPGTRLTVT.

This clonotype registers medium-sized by frequency. This chain uses TRBV6-4 with TRBJ1-2; TCRdb calls TRBD1, which cannot be checked without DNA. Germline V gene lookup returns CDR1 MRHNA and CDR2 SNTAGT. The CDR3 runs 13 residues. The CDR3 loop is CASSQGESYGYTF.

The J gene is TRBJ1-2, the V gene TRBV6-5. The CDR3 sequence is 14 residues long. Germline CDR1 MNHEY, CDR2 SVGAGI. CDR3 protein: CASSYPGDYGGYTF.

This clonotype registers medium-sized (0.01 to 0.1%) by frequency. This chain uses TRBV27 with TRBJ1-3. Germline V CDR1 and CDR2: MNHEY, SMNVEV (reference sequence). This CDR3 region has 16 residues. CDR3 residues: CASSPSGRGSGNTIYF.

Its frequency marks this clonotype as medium-sized. The chain is built from TRBV6-2 or TRBV6-3 and TRBJ2-7; TCRdb designates TRBD1, a call that cannot be tested without DNA. Germline V CDR1 and CDR2: MNHEY, SVGEGT. The CDR3 is 14 amino acids. The chain's CDR3 is CASSSASDIYEQYF.

This sequence joins TRBV5-5 and TRBJ1-2. The CDR3 runs to 15 residues. Germline CDR1 reads SGHKS; CDR2 reads YYEKEE (reference sequence). CDR3 sequence: CASSLGGPSNYGYTF.

V is TRBV11-2 and J is TRBJ1-2; without DNA, the TCRdb call of TRBD1 cannot be checked. Germline assignment: CDR1 SGHAT and CDR2 FQNNGV. The CDR3 has 15 amino acids. This CDR3 reads CASSFMRQGNYGYTF.

Judged by frequency, this clonotype is medium-sized. CDR3 residues: CASSSLRLAGGEETQYF. This chain joins TRBV6-5 and TRBJ2-5; TCRdb proposes TRBD2, but this gene call is untestable without DNA. Per the germline V gene, CDR1 is MNHEY and CDR2 is SVGAGI. This CDR3 has 17 residues.

This chain uses TRBV19 with TRBJ1-2. CDR3 size: 14 residues. Germline lookup yields CDR1 LNHDA and CDR2 SQIVND (reference sequence). The CDR3 sequence is CASHTGAEGRGYTF.

The chain carries TRBV12-3 or TRBV12-4 and TRBJ2-3. The CDR3 length is 15 residues. The chain's CDR3 is CASSLLTRVTDTQYF.

In terms of frequency, this clonotype is medium-sized. V usage is TRBV6-6 and J usage is TRBJ2-7; absent DNA, TCRdb's TRBD1 call cannot be checked. The CDR3 runs 13 residues. Germline CDR1 MNHNY, CDR2 SVGAGI (reference sequence). This CDR3 is CASTPDKSYEQYF.

V and J are TRBV19 and TRBJ1-5; TCRdb selects TRBD1, and the lack of DNA leaves this call unchecked. The CDR3 covers 16 residues. The V gene's germline CDR1 is LNHDA and CDR2 SQIVND (reference sequence). CDR3 protein: CASSMSETRGYQPQHF.

The chain links TRBV6-2 or TRBV6-3 to TRBJ1-5; the D call from TCRdb, TRBD1, cannot be confirmed without DNA. The CDR3 has 17 residues. CDR1 is MNHEY and CDR2 is SVGEGT in the germline V gene. The CDR3 protein is CASSYRGGPGSNQPQHF.

V usage is TRBV7-9 and J usage is TRBJ2-6; TCRdb's D call, TRBD1, is unchecked because there is no DNA. The germline gives CDR1 SEHNR, CDR2 FQNEAQ (reference sequence). The CDR3 spans 20 residues. CDR3 region: CASSDPRGAGGVSGANVLTF.

The rearrangement joins TRBV11-2 to TRBJ2-7; lacking DNA, the TRBD1 call made by TCRdb goes unchecked. This CDR3 spans 15 amino acids. Germline V lookup: CDR1 SGHAT, CDR2 FQNNGV. The CDR3 protein is CASSLVRDSSYEQYF.

Its frequency marks this clonotype as medium-sized. This chain links TRBV15 with TRBJ2-5; the D gene TCRdb calls, TRBD1, cannot be checked with no DNA. Germline assignment: CDR1 LNHNV and CDR2 YYDKDF (reference sequence). This CDR3 region has 15 residues. CDR3: CATSRGTGGQETQYF.

The chain links TRBV18 to TRBJ2-3; TCRdb calls TRBD2, which cannot be checked without DNA. This CDR3 is built from 14 residues. CDR1 is KGHSH, CDR2 LQKENI, per germline. CDR3 residues: CASSPLDSTDTQYF. The full variable domain, in which reference TRBV18 and TRBJ2-3 provide the parts outside the CDR3, is NAGVMQNPRHLVRRRGQEARLRCSPMKGHSHVYWYRQLPEEGLKFMVYLQKENIIDESGMPKERFSAEFPKEGPSILRIQQVVRGDSAAYFCASSPLDSTDTQYFGPGTRLTVL.

Measured by frequency, this clonotype is medium-sized (0.01 to 0.1%). The V and J genes are TRBV29-1 and TRBJ2-7; TCRdb returns TRBD2, unconfirmable since there is no DNA. Germline-derived CDR1 and CDR2 are SQVTM and ANQGSEA. The CDR3 runs 18 residues. The CDR3 here is CSVVLSRVVSGVIHEQYF.

The chain links TRBV6-5 to TRBJ2-7; TCRdb indicates TRBD1, and absent DNA this call remains unverified. CDR1 and CDR2 (germline): MNHEY, SVGAGI. The CDR3 is made up of 17 amino acids. The chain's CDR3 is CASGRQGPSAVSYEQYF.

The chain links TRBV6-2 or TRBV6-3 to TRBJ2-6; the TRBD1 assignment by TCRdb is unverifiable without DNA. CDR1 is MNHEY, CDR2 SVGEGT, per germline. This CDR3 region has 16 residues. CDR3 sequence: CASSHPGVSGANVLTF.